One sample yielded the 29 T cell receptor beta chains listed below, sequenced in a study of tumor-infiltrating lymphocytes in primary liver carcinoma. Unsorted bulk tissue (20-30 mg) underwent RNA and DNA co-extraction. The input was approximately 500 ng total RNA; TCR beta cDNA was made from it with a constant-region primer. Each TCR beta library was derived from three nested multiplex PCR rounds that employed slightly modified ARM-PCR. In the first two PCR rounds, TRBV1-TRBV30 forward primers were paired with a C-beta reverse primer, and each round lasted about 9 cycles. MiXCR, applied by TCRdb to the multiplex PCR reads, yields one record per CDR3 protein. Among about 54,000 distinct CDR3 sequences listed, roughly 77% were seen once. The sequenced sample consisted of liver tumor tissue from sampling region 2. Subset defined: tumor region T2, inferior pole. Source of these receptors: a middle-aged man with primary liver carcinoma and hepatitis B virus infection.

As to this clonotype: One end of the junction varies from germline; a read error may be responsible. This CDR3 reads CASIPSGSHNELFF. For the CDR3, the DNA is TGTGCCAGCATTCCCAGCGGGAGTCACAATGAGCTGTTCTTC. The gene calls are TRBV28 and TRBJ2-1; 8 nucleotides align to TRBD2. CDR1 is MDHEN, CDR2 SYDVKM, per germline. This CDR3 is 14 amino acids long.

V usage is TRBV13 and J usage is TRBJ2-5; D is tentatively TRBD1 or TRBD2 (5 bases each). Trimming took 6 bases from V and 4 from J, leaving 15 bases between them. The germline CDR1 and CDR2 sequences are PRHDT and FYEKMQ (reference sequence). The CDR3 totals 14 residues. In DNA form, the CDR3 reads TGTGCCAGCAGTGCCGGGACCCAGGGAGAGACCCAGTACTTC. Encoded protein: CASSAGTQGETQYF.

This clonotype has only a few counts. A much larger clone differs by one base, so this may be a read error. The J gene is TRBJ2-5, the V gene TRBV10-2; 7 bases align to TRBD1. Germline CDR1 and CDR2: WSHSY and SAAADI. The CDR3 spans 14 residues. In DNA form, the CDR3 reads TGCGCCAGCAGTGAGACAGGGGCCCAAGAGGCCCAGTACTTC. Translation: CASSETGAQEAQYF.

This chain uses TRBV11-2 with TRBJ2-7; D uncertain. Trimming stripped 10 bases from V and 2 bases from J, with 18 bases between. The CDR3 extends over 14 amino acids. Germline V gene sequence: CDR1 SGHAT, CDR2 FQNNGV. Written as DNA, the CDR3 is TGTGCCAACGGCCTAACAGACGGAGCCTACGAGCAGTACTTC. Its protein product is CANGLTDGAYEQYF.

This clonotype was found many times. The V and J genes are TRBV28 and TRBJ2-5; tentative D call: TRBD1 (6 bases). V lost 3 bases, J lost 1 base, and 18 bases lay in between. Germline V gene lookup returns CDR1 MDHEN and CDR2 SYDVKM. The CDR3 runs 17 residues. In DNA form, the CDR3 reads TGTGCCAGCAGTTTCTTAGAACAGGGAAGGGGCCAAGAGACCCAGTACTTC. It yields the protein CASSFLEQGRGQETQYF.

The V and J genes are TRBV6-5 and TRBJ2-6; TRBD1 matches at 8 bases. The ends lost 6 bases at V and 12 bases at J; junction bases unmatched: 19. CDR1 is MNHEY and CDR2 is SVGAGI in the germline V gene. There are 17 residues in the CDR3. CDR3 loop: CASRLGQGSSGASVLTF. The CDR3 nucleotides read TGTGCCAGCAGATTAGGACAGGGATCCTCTGGGGCAAGCGTCCTGACTTTC.

The chain employs TRBV6-2 or TRBV6-3 and TRBJ2-7, with D perhaps TRBD2 (6 bases). The germline V gene encodes CDR1 MNHEY and CDR2 SVGEGT. V dropped 0 bases and J dropped 3 bases, with 15 bases sitting between them. The length of the CDR3 is 16 residues. Here the CDR3 reads CASSYSHWGEGYEQYF. CDR3 DNA sequence: TGTGCCAGCAGTTACTCCCATTGGGGGGAAGGCTACGAGCAGTACTTC.

Comment on this clonotype: The conserved phenylalanine or tryptophan normally closing the CDR3 is absent here, so this likely arose from a read error. The DNA is left out, because the CDR3 cannot be placed on it with certainty; the CDR3 is given as TCRdb lists it. The genes are TRBV11-2 and TRBJ2-7. Ends included, the CDR3 has 15 residues. Germline V lookup: CDR1 SGHAT, CDR2 FQNNGV. CDR3 residues: CASSLSVGISYEQYN.

This sequence joins TRBV11-2 and TRBJ2-1, with 16 nucleotides matching TRBD2. Germline-derived CDR1 and CDR2 are SGHAT and FQNNGV. The length of the CDR3 is 18 residues. V shed 4 bases, J shed 10 bases, and the junction held 13 bases outside the gene matches. The CDR3 loop is CASSSPGLAGGPFGEQFF. Here the CDR3 DNA reads TGTGCCAGCAGCTCCCCGGGACTAGCGGGAGGGCCGTTCGGCGAGCAGTTCTTC.

The rearrangement uses TRBV13 and TRBJ2-7; 10 bases are shared with TRBD1. Unmatched junction bases numbered 10, after V lost 11 bases and J lost 3 bases. CDR1 is PRHDT and CDR2 is FYEKMQ in the germline V gene (reference sequence). The CDR3 covers 14 residues. CDR3 loop: CACGPRDRGYEQYF. The CDR3 bases are TGTGCCTGCGGCCCCCGGGACAGGGGCTACGAGCAGTACTTC.

This clonotype was seen many times. The rearrangement uses TRBV7-9 and TRBJ2-1; TRBD2 aligns across 11 bases. After removal of 7 bases from V and 5 bases from J, the junction contained 7 bases not matched to a gene. The CDR3 runs 15 residues. Germline CDR1 is SEHNR and CDR2 is FQNEAQ (reference sequence). The CDR3 spells CASTSSGRFHNEQFF. In DNA, the CDR3 is TGTGCCAGCACCTCTAGCGGGAGGTTCCACAATGAGCAGTTCTTC.

About this clonotype: The germline gene is not matched at one end of the junction; a read error may be the cause. The chain combines TRBV28 with TRBJ2-7; D is uncertain. Per germline, CDR1 MDHEN and CDR2 SYDVKM. The CDR3 sequence is 11 residues long. The CDR3 DNA is TGCGCCAGCAGCAATTCCCACGAGCAGAACTTC. Translating gives CASSNSHEQNF.

Note on this clonotype: The CDR3 end shows no conserved phenylalanine or tryptophan, and so a read error is likely. This sequence joins TRBV11-2 and TRBJ2-7; TRBD2 agrees at 15 bases. From germline, CDR1 is SGHAT and CDR2 FQNNGV. The CDR3 consists of 18 residues. CDR3 bases: TGTCCCAGCAGCTTATCCGTTGGACTAGCGGGAGGGGGGTACGAACAGTACTTA. Residues: CPSSLSVGLAGGGYEQYL.

Concerning this clonotype: The CDR3 does not end in the conserved phenylalanine or tryptophan, so this is likely a read error. The chain employs TRBV10-1 and TRBJ2-1; a weak D match, TRBD1 (5 bases). CDR1 and CDR2 (germline): WNHNN, SYGVQD (reference sequence). The CDR3 contains 14 residues. CDR3 amino acids: CTSSDRSSNNEQFS. Here the CDR3 DNA reads TGCACCAGCAGCGACAGAAGTTCCAACAATGAGCAGTTCTCC.

About this clonotype itself: No conserved phenylalanine or tryptophan is present at the end of the CDR3, so a read error is the likely explanation. The genes are TRBV4-1 and TRBJ2-5; 7 bases agree with TRBD1. CDR1 and CDR2 (germline): MGHRA, YSYEKL. Unmatched junction bases numbered 5, after V lost 3 bases and J lost 1 base. This CDR3 region has 15 residues. In DNA form, the CDR3 reads TGCGCCAGCAGCCAGGATTCAGGGGGCCAAGAGACCCAGTACTTG. Its translation is CASSQDSGGQETQYL.

The V call is TRBV6-5, the J call TRBJ2-6, with 9 bases aligning to TRBD1. Germline trimming cut 9 bases from V and 2 bases from J; bases unmatched to any gene: 14. This CDR3 comprises 18 residues. Germline V CDR1 and CDR2: MNHEY, SVGAGI. The CDR3 loop reads CASSLRTGVKAGANVLTF. The CDR3 coding sequence is TGTGCCAGTAGTCTTAGGACAGGGGTGAAAGCTGGGGCCAACGTCCTGACTTTC.

With respect to this clonotype: A much larger clone lies a single base off, so this may be a read error. This chain joins TRBV19 and TRBJ1-5; D is uncertain. This CDR3 is built from 12 residues. The germline V gene has CDR1 LNHDA and CDR2 SQIVND (reference sequence). CDR3 DNA: TGTCCCAGTAGTATGGCGCATCAGCCCCAGCATTTT. As protein: CPSSMAHQPQHF.

On this clonotype itself: The CDR3 ends on some other residue instead of the conserved phenylalanine or tryptophan, so this is likely a read error. The chain combines TRBV11-2 with TRBJ2-7, with D possibly TRBD1 on 6 matching bases. The CDR3 length is 14 residues. CDR1 is SGHAT, CDR2 FQNNGV, per germline. The CDR3 sequence is CVSSWWDNLRGQYL. In DNA, the CDR3 is TGTGTCAGCTCATGGTGGGACAATCTACGAGGGCAGTACTTA.

There are a few counts of this clonotype. The junction and the germline gene differ at one end; a read error may be behind it. The chain carries TRBV28 and TRBJ2-1; perhaps TRBD1 as D (6 bases). Germline CDR1 reads MDHEN; CDR2 reads SYDVKM. The CDR3 runs 15 residues. The CDR3 here is CTSTGRNTPYNEQFF. Here the CDR3 DNA reads TGTACCAGCACAGGGCGGAATACCCCCTACAATGAGCAGTTCTTC.

On this clonotype: One end of the junction varies from germline; a read error may be responsible. V is TRBV7-8 and J is TRBJ2-2; 7 positions agree with TRBD2. The CDR3 contains 17 residues. The germline V gene encodes CDR1 SGHVS and CDR2 FQNEAQ. The CDR3 DNA reads as TGTGCCGGCAGCTCCCTTGCCAGCGGAGGGAGGGGCGGGGAACTGTTTTTT. Its translation: CAGSSLASGGRGGELFF.

Only a few counts were recorded for this clonotype. A junction boundary mismatches the germline segment, possibly from a read error. The J gene is TRBJ1-1, the V gene TRBV5-4, with D unresolved. The CDR3 totals 15 residues. Germline loops: CDR1 SGHNT, CDR2 YYREEE (reference sequence). The CDR3 region is CTSSLELGRSTEVFF. DNA for the CDR3: TGTACCAGCAGCTTGGAACTGGGGAGGAGCACTGAAGTTTTCTTT. Based on the CDR3 plus reference TRBV5-4 and TRBJ1-1, the full variable domain is ETGVTQSPTHLIKTRGQQVTLRCSSQSGHNTVSWYQQALGQGPQFIFQYYREEENGRGNFPPRFSGLQFPNYSSELNVNALELDDSALYLCTSSLELGRSTEVFFGQGTRLTVV.

As for this clonotype: Likely a read error: the CDR3 ends without its conserved phenylalanine or tryptophan. The DNA is omitted, as the CDR3 cannot be located on it reliably, and the CDR3 follows TCRdb's listing. The chain recombines TRBV11-2 with TRBJ1-4. From its first to its last residue, the CDR3 has 14 amino acids. Germline CDR1 is SGHAT and CDR2 is FQNNGV. The chain's CDR3 is CASSLEVVDEKLVC.

Turning to this clonotype: One end of the junction fails to match germline, which may point to a read error. The rearrangement joins TRBV7-8 to TRBJ2-2; 9 bases map to TRBD2. The CDR3 is 15 amino acids. The germline V gene encodes CDR1 SGHVS and CDR2 FQNEAQ. CDR3 bases: TGTGCCAGGAGCGACGGACTAGCGAGTACCGGGGAGCAGTTTTTT. It codes for CARSDGLASTGEQFF.

Many counts were recorded for this clonotype. This may be a read error, as it is one base from a much larger clone. V usage is TRBV29-1 and J usage is TRBJ2-7; 8 bases match TRBD1. The germline gives CDR1 SQVTM, CDR2 ANQGSEA. V lost 1 base and J lost 1; bases outside the gene matches: 9. The CDR3 length is 16 residues. The CDR3 loop reads CSVEVHLTGVSYEQYF. The CDR3 DNA reads as TGCAGCGTTGAAGTACATCTGACAGGGGTGTCCTACGAGCAGTACTTC.

This chain's CDR3 is CASSLGLAGEVGSKQFF. Written as DNA, the CDR3 is TGTGCCAGCAGCCTGGGACTAGCGGGAGAAGTTGGCAGTAAGCAGTTCTTC. This chain links TRBV11-1 with TRBJ2-1; 14 bases match TRBD2. Germline values: CDR1 SGHAT, CDR2 FQDESV (reference sequence). With V trimmed by 5 bases and J by 11 bases, 14 bases remained unmatched. The CDR3 has 17 amino acids. Looking up the rest from reference TRBV11-1 and TRBJ2-1 gives the full variable domain: EAEVAQSPRYKITEKSQAVAFWCDPISGHATLYWYRQILGQGPELLVQFQDESVVDDSQLPKDRFSAERLKGVDSTLKIQPAELGDSAMYLCASSLGLAGEVGSKQFFGPGTRLTVL.

Remarks on this clonotype: Germline is not matched at one junction end, which may reflect a read error. The rearrangement uses TRBV29-1 and TRBJ1-1, with D maybe TRBD1 (5 bases). Germline V gene data show CDR1 as SQVTM and CDR2 as ANQGSEA. The CDR3 contains 13 residues. The CDR3 loop is CNVRQTLNTEAFF. DNA of the CDR3: TGCAACGTTCGACAGACCCTGAACACTGAAGCTTTCTTT.

Comments on this clonotype: It is likely a read error, because the conserved phenylalanine at the end of the CDR3 is missing. The V call is TRBV4-1, the J call TRBJ2-1; 10 nucleotides match TRBD2. In germline, CDR1 is MGHRA, CDR2 YSYEKL. The CDR3 runs 14 residues. CDR3: CPSSQAGGYNEQFL. The DNA for the CDR3 is TGCCCCAGCAGCCAAGCGGGAGGGTACAATGAGCAGTTCCTC.

Comments on this clonotype: At one end the junction does not follow the germline gene, possibly because of a read error. This chain joins TRBV24-1 and TRBJ2-3; D gene ambiguous. In germline, CDR1 is KGHDR, CDR2 SFDVKD. This CDR3 has 13 amino acids. The CDR3 region has the DNA TGTGCCACCAGTGATTTCCTTGCAGATATGCAGTATTTT. This gives the protein CATSDFLADMQYF.

In the case of this clonotype: Germline and junction disagree at one end, which may indicate a read error. The chain carries TRBV28 and TRBJ2-5; 10 bases line up with TRBD2. The V gene's germline CDR1 is MDHEN and CDR2 SYDVKM. The CDR3 consists of 17 residues. CDR3 nucleotide sequence: TGTGCCAGAAGTTCCATTTCTAGCGGGGGCTTCCAAGAGACCCAGTACTTC. Protein sequence: CARSSISSGGFQETQYF.